These 21 T cell receptor beta chains were sequenced from one sample in a study of technical replicates of blood from a handful of donors (dated by TCRdb to the late 2010s). The library was prepared using the immunoSEQ multiplex PCR assay. TCRdb mirrors the immuneACCESS table, restricted to in-frame sequences. Some clones are absent from its copies; in checked studies, under half trace to an unresolved V gene, and the reason for the others is unknown. Across this sample there are approximately 50,000 clones, with approximately 95% seen only once. The ten largest clones represent about 0.41% of the sample. Source material: T cells isolated from PBMCs. The receptors shown here come from a human donor in good health.

The chain carries TRBV25-1 and TRBJ2-2, with D possibly matching TRBD2 (5 bases). The length of the CDR3 is 15 residues. V was cut by 1 base and J by 6 bases, with 12 bases left in between. Germline V lookup: CDR1 MGHDK, CDR2 SYGVNS. The CDR3 protein is CASSESGGLAGELFF. CDR3 nucleotides: TGTGCCAGCAGTGAATCTGGAGGCCTCGCCGGGGAGCTGTTTTTT.

The chain has TRBV2 and TRBJ2-7; TRBD2 might be the D (5 bases). The V and J ends lost 6 bases and 2 bases respectively, with 14 bases between them. The CDR3 runs to 14 residues. Per germline, CDR1 SNHLY and CDR2 FYNNEI. The CDR3 sequence is CASSGGGRTYEQYF. As DNA, the CDR3 is TGTGCCAGCAGCGGTGGCGGGCGGACCTACGAGCAGTACTTC.

CDR3 in amino acids: CASRTQGLSYEQYF. CDR3 bases: TGTGCCAGCCGGACCCAGGGCCTCTCCTACGAGCAGTACTTC. The V call is TRBV27, the J call TRBJ2-7, with a weak D call TRBD1 (5 bases). The length of the CDR3 is 14 residues. V lost 8 bases and J 0 bases, leaving 14 bases between the germline ends. Per germline, CDR1 MNHEY and CDR2 SMNVEV (reference sequence).

The CDR3 spells CASSRTTGDQPQHF. CDR3 DNA: TGCGCCAGCAGCCGAACAACAGGGGATCAGCCCCAGCATTTT. The V call is TRBV4-1, the J call TRBJ1-5; TRBD1 aligns across 7 bases. The CDR3 sequence is 14 residues long. V lost 4 bases to trimming and J lost 5 bases; unmatched junction nucleotides: 5. Germline lookup yields CDR1 MGHRA and CDR2 YSYEKL.

The chain has TRBV7-3 and TRBJ1-2, with a tentative D call TRBD1 (6 bases). Germline V gene sequence: CDR1 SGHTA, CDR2 FQGTGA. V was clipped by 6 bases and J by 0 bases, with 11 bases between them. The CDR3 totals 14 residues. CDR3 region: CASSPGATNYGYTF. CDR3 DNA sequence: TGTGCCAGCAGTCCAGGGGCTACTAACTATGGCTACACCTTC.

The chain couples TRBV19 to TRBJ2-1, with TRBD2 matching over 10 bases. Trimming took 5 bases from V and 4 from J; bases not matched to a gene: 8. The CDR3 sequence is 16 residues long. CDR1 and CDR2 from the germline V gene are LNHDA and SQIVND (reference sequence). CDR3 DNA: TGTGCCAGTAGTCCATTGGGACTAGCGACTTACAATGAGCAGTTCTTC. Its translation is CASSPLGLATYNEQFF.

The rearrangement uses TRBV6-1 and TRBJ1-3; 8 nucleotides align to TRBD1. The germline CDR1 and CDR2 sequences are MNHNS and SASEGT. CDR3 length: 14 residues. With V trimmed by 2 bases and J by 5 bases, 2 bases remained unmatched. In DNA form, the CDR3 reads TGTGCCAGCAGTGAACAGGGGGCCCGAAACACCATATATTTT. It encodes CASSEQGARNTIYF.

The rearrangement links TRBV29-1 to TRBJ2-1, with 12 nucleotides matching TRBD2. Germline V lookup: CDR1 SQVTM, CDR2 ANQGSEA. Losses at the gene ends were 8 bases for V and 6 bases for J; bases not matched to a gene: 5. The CDR3 is made up of 13 amino acids. The CDR3 is CSPGLAGGNEQFF. CDR3 in DNA: TGCAGCCCGGGACTAGCGGGTGGCAATGAGCAGTTCTTC.

This clone was detected once. This chain uses TRBV11-3 with TRBJ2-7; 7 bases map to TRBD2. Unmatched junction bases numbered 10, after V lost 3 bases and J lost 2 bases. Looked up from germline, CDR1 is SGHNT and CDR2 is YENEEA. This CDR3 spans 16 amino acids. In DNA form, the CDR3 reads TGTGCCAGCAGCTTCGACTCCGGGACTATTCCCTACGAGCAGTACTTC. This encodes CASSFDSGTIPYEQYF.

This clone was detected once. CDR3 DNA sequence: TGCGCCAGCAGCCTGACAGGTTCTCCAAGTGGAGAGACCCAGTACTTC. Translation: CASSLTGSPSGETQYF. This rearrangement joins TRBV4-3 to TRBJ2-5; possible D gene TRBD1, 6 bases. This CDR3 has 16 residues. The germline V and J ends were trimmed by 4 bases and 4 bases, with 19 bases remaining between them. Germline loops: CDR1 LGHNA, CDR2 YSLEER.

This chain links TRBV7-8 with TRBJ2-7; D not resolved. There are 13 residues in the CDR3. With 1 base removed from V and 5 bases from J, the gap between germline ends came to 9 bases. Germline V gene data show CDR1 as SGHVS and CDR2 as FQNEAQ. CDR3 loop: CASSLDGPNEQYF. CDR3 DNA: TGTGCCAGCAGCTTAGATGGGCCCAACGAGCAGTACTTC.

This clone has a single count. The chain carries TRBV11-2 and TRBJ2-7; D is perhaps TRBD1 (5 bases). Trimming pared 0 bases from V and 1 base from J, leaving 13 bases between. The germline V gene has CDR1 SGHAT and CDR2 FQNNGV. The CDR3 runs to 16 residues. CDR3 DNA: TGTGCCAGCAGCTTAGATAGGGCAGGGATATCCTACGAGCAGTACTTC. This codes for CASSLDRAGISYEQYF.

The J gene is TRBJ1-3, the V gene TRBV29-1; weak D call: TRBD1 (6 bases). Germline-derived CDR1 and CDR2 are SQVTM and ANQGSEA. The CDR3 contains 13 residues. Trimming took 6 bases from V and 8 from J, leaving 17 bases between them. CDR3 in DNA: TGCAGCGTAGCCGGCCGACAGGCGGACACCATATATTTT. This sequence encodes CSVAGRQADTIYF. Complete variable domain (other parts from reference TRBV29-1 and TRBJ1-3): SAVISQKPSRDICQRGTSLTIQCQVDSQVTMMFWYRQQPGQSLTLIATANQGSEATYESGFVIDKFPISRPNLTFSTLTVSNMSPEDSSIYLCSVAGRQADTIYFGEGSWLTVV.

V is TRBV27 and J is TRBJ2-7; D perhaps matches TRBD1 (6 bases). This CDR3 region has 13 residues. Germline V lookup: CDR1 MNHEY, CDR2 SMNVEV (reference sequence). V was clipped by 5 bases and J by 0 bases, with 8 bases between them. CDR3 DNA sequence: TGTGCCAGCAGTGACAGGAGCTCCTACGAGCAGTACTTC. Protein: CASSDRSSYEQYF.

V gene TRBV29-1 combines with J gene TRBJ2-7; 7 bases line up with TRBD1. Germline CDR1 and CDR2: SQVTM and ANQGSEA. V gave up 7 bases and J gave up 5 bases; unmatched junction bases: 8. This CDR3 has 12 residues. This chain's CDR3 is CSAVGQGDEQYF. CDR3 nucleotide sequence: TGCAGCGCAGTGGGGCAGGGGGACGAGCAGTACTTC.

This clone was seen a single time. V and J are TRBV10-3 and TRBJ1-5, with TRBD1 identical over 8 bases. The CDR3 is 16 residues long. Germline CDR1 and CDR2: ENHRY and SYGVKD. Trimming cost V 3 bases and J 0 bases; bases outside gene matches: 4. This CDR3 reads CAISDRQGASNQPQHF. For the CDR3, the DNA is TGTGCCATCAGTGATCGGCAGGGGGCTAGCAATCAGCCCCAGCATTTT.

The chain couples TRBV27 to TRBJ2-1; 7 bases line up with TRBD1. V trimming: 9 bases; J trimming: 0 bases; junction bases outside the gene matches: 11. The CDR3 has 16 amino acids. CDR1 is MNHEY, CDR2 SMNVEV, per germline (reference sequence). CDR3 in DNA: TGTGCCAGTCTTCCCGGAACAGGGGTCTCCTACAATGAGCAGTTCTTC. Its translation: CASLPGTGVSYNEQFF.

The chain uses TRBV6-6 and TRBJ2-1; the match to TRBD1 covers 9 bases. V dropped 11 bases and J dropped 7; count of bases not matched to a gene: 9. Germline V gives CDR1 MNHNY, CDR2 SVGAGI (reference sequence). The CDR3 has 13 residues. The CDR3 here is CAHGTGLGNEQFF. The CDR3 coding sequence is TGTGCCCATGGGACAGGGTTAGGAAATGAGCAGTTCTTC.

J is TRBJ2-3 and V is TRBV4-2; no definite D call. Between the trimmed V and J ends, which lost 5 bases and 0 bases, there was a span of 12 bases. Looked up from germline, CDR1 is LGHNA and CDR2 is YNFKEQ. The CDR3 loop spans 15 amino acids. The CDR3 bases are TGTGCCAGCAGCTCCCATTCCACTAGCACAGATACGCAGTATTTT. It specifies CASSSHSTSTDTQYF.

The J gene is TRBJ2-1, the V gene TRBV27; 11 bases fit TRBD2. The junction had 17 bases not matched to a gene; V was cut back by 5 bases and J by 8 bases. CDR1 and CDR2 from the germline V gene are MNHEY and SMNVEV (reference sequence). This CDR3 has 18 residues. DNA of the CDR3: TGTGCCAGCAGTCCCGTACTAAACTATAGCGGGAGGGCCGATGAGCAGTTCTTC. It specifies CASSPVLNYSGRADEQFF.

The V and J genes are TRBV7-2 and TRBJ1-3; TRBD1 is a possible D gene (6 bases). The CDR3 has 15 amino acids. Between the trimmed V and J ends, which lost 5 bases and 2 bases, there was a span of 13 bases. Looked up from germline, CDR1 is SGHTA and CDR2 is FQGNSA. This CDR3 is CASSLDSRTGNTIYF. The CDR3, as DNA: TGTGCCAGCAGCCTGGACAGCAGAACTGGAAACACCATATATTTT.